This T cell receptor beta chain was recovered during a study of T cell responses to AZD1222 COVID-19 vaccine. As for the study in general: Second-dose recipients at about 4 or about 12 weeks were treated as one pooled group.

Looked up from germline, CDR1 is SGHRS and CDR2 is YFSETQ. The J segment lost 8 bases and the V segment lost 3 bases, leaving 2 bases of the junction unmatched. This CDR3 region has 14 residues. Data came from immunoSEQ multiplex PCR; TCRdb stores just in-frame clones and leaves some out. This repertoire shows 75,000 to 100,000 clones, around 86% found once; its top ten account for 5% to 7.5%. This clone was observed once. The antigen is unknown. Notes on the study in general: There were mostly white British donors and more females than males, and clonal diversity was possibly underestimated. Reportedly, nearly half of unique spike TCRs recognized epitopes outside B.1.351/B.1.1.7 mutations.

The receptor's source is an adult in good health. This specimen consisted of peripheral blood, obtained on day 0 of AZD1222 vaccination. This chain uses TRBV5-1 with TRBJ1-4, with 12 bases lining up with TRBD1. CDR3 in DNA: TGCGCCAGCAGCTCCGGGACAGGGGGCGAAAAACTGTTTTTT. This translates into CASSSGTGGEKLFF.